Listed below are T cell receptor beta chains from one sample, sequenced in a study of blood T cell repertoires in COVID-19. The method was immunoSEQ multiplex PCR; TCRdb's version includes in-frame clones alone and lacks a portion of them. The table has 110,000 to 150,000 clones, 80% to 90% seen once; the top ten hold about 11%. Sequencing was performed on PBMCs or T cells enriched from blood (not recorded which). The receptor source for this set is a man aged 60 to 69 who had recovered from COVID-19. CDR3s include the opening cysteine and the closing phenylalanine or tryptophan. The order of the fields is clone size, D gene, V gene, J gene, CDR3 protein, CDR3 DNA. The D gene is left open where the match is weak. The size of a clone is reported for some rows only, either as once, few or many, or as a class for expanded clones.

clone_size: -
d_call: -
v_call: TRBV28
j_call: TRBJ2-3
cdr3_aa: CASWVGVRTDTQYF
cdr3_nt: TGTGCCAGTTGGGTAGGAGTGAGAACAGATACGCAGTATTTT

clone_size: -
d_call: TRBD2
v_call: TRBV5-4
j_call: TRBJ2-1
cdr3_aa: CASSYPQGGGSYNEQFF
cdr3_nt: TGTGCCAGCAGCTACCCCCAGGGCGGGGGTTCCTACAATGAGCAGTTCTTC

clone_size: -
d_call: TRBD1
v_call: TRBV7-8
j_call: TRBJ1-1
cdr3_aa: CASSRGQVGNTEAFF
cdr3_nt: TGTGCCAGCAGCCGAGGACAGGTTGGGAACACTGAAGCTTTCTTT

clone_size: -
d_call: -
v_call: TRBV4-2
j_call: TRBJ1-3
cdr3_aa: CASSQVSLRGSGNTIYF
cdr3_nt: TGTGCCAGCAGCCAAGTCTCGTTACGGGGCTCTGGAAACACCATATATTTT

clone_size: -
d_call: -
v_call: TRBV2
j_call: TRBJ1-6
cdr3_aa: CASSVRVPYNSPLHF
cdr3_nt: TGTGCCAGCAGTGTCAGGGTTCCCTATAATTCACCCCTCCACTTT

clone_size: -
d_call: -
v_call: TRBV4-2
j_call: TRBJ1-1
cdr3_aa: CASSPKLLNTEAFF
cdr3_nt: TGTGCCAGCAGCCCAAAGCTATTGAACACTGAAGCTTTCTTT

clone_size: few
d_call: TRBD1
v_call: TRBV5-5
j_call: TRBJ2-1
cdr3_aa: CASSWTGGTNEQFF
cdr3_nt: TGTGCCAGCAGCTGGACAGGGGGTACTAATGAGCAGTTCTTC

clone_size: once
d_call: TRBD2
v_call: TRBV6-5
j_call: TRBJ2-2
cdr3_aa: CASSYSAGSGELFF
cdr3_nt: TGTGCCAGCAGTTACTCAGCGGGGTCCGGGGAGCTGTTTTTT

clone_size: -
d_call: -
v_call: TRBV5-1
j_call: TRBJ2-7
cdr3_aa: CASSLVTGGYEQYF
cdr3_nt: TGCGCCAGCAGCTTGGTAACAGGTGGCTACGAGCAGTACTTC

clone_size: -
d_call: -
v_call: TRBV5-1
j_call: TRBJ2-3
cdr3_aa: CASSEVKGWNTDTQYF
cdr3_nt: TGCGCCAGCAGCGAAGTTAAGGGGTGGAATACAGATACGCAGTATTTT

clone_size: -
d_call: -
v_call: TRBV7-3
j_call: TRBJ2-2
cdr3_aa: CATAQRYTGELFF
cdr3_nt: TGTGCCACCGCACAGAGATACACCGGGGAGCTGTTTTTT

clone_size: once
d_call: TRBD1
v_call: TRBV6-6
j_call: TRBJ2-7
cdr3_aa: CASSAGTGAYEQYF
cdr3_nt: TGTGCCAGCAGTGCCGGGACAGGGGCCTACGAGCAGTACTTC

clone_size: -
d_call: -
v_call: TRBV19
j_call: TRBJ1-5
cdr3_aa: CASSRIFRDSNQPQHF
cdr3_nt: TGTGCCAGTAGTCGAATCTTCAGGGATAGCAATCAGCCCCAGCATTTT

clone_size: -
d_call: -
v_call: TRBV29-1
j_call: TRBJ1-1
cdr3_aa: CSVSRVTEAFF
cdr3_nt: TGCAGCGTGTCCAGGGTCACTGAAGCTTTCTTT

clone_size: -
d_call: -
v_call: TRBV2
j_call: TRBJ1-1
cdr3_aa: CASKAGMGNTEAFF
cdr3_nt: TGTGCCAGCAAGGCAGGGATGGGAAACACTGAAGCTTTCTTT

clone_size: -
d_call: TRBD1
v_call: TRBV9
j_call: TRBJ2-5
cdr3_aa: CASSAGQGSETQYF
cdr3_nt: TGTGCCAGCAGCGCCGGACAGGGCTCGGAGACCCAGTACTTC

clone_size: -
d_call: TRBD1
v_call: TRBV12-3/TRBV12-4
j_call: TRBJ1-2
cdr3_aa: CASSRQGALYTF
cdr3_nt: TGTGCCAGCAGCCGTCAGGGGGCTCTCTACACCTTC

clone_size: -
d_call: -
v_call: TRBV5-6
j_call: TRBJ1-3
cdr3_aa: CASSLARRPNTIYF
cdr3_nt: TGTGCCAGCAGCTTGGCCCGCAGGCCGAACACCATATATTTT

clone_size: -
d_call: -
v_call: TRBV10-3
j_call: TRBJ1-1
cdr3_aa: CAIKSTRAEAFF
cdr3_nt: TGTGCCATCAAGTCAACGAGGGCTGAAGCTTTCTTT

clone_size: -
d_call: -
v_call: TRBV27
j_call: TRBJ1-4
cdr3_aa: CAWQVGRKLFF
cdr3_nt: TGTGCCTGGCAAGTGGGGAGAAAACTGTTTTTT

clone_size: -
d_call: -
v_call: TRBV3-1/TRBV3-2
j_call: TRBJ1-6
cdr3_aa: CASSQGGLDALSPPLHF
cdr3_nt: TGTGCCAGCAGCCAAGGGGGACTGGACGCGTTATCTCCACCCCTCCACTTT

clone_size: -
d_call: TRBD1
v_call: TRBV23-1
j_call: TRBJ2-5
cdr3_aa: CASSPGTESQETQYF
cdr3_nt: TGCGCCAGCAGTCCGGGGACAGAGAGCCAAGAGACCCAGTACTTC

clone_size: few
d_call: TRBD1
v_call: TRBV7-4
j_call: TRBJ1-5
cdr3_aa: CASSRLMGQGGTRSQPQHF
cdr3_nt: TGTGCCAGCAGCCGACTAATGGGACAGGGGGGGACTAGGTCCCAGCCCCAGCATTTT

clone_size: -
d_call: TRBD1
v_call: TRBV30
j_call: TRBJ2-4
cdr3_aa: CAWTGWIRDSRSAGKNIQYF
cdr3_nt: TGTGCCTGGACAGGCTGGATCCGGGACAGTCGTTCGGCGGGCAAAAACATTCAGTACTTC

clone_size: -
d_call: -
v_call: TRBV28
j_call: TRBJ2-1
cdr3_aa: CASSNYYLNEQFF
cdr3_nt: TGTGCCAGCTCTAATTATTACCTAAATGAGCAGTTCTTC

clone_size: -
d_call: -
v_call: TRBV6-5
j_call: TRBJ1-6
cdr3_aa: CASSSQVYNSPLHF
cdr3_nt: TGTGCCAGCAGTTCACAGGTGTATAATTCACCCCTCCACTTT

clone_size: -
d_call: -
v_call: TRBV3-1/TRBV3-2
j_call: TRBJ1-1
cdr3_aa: CASSLRDTNTEAFF
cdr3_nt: TGTGCCAGCAGCCTCCGGGACACGAACACTGAAGCTTTCTTT

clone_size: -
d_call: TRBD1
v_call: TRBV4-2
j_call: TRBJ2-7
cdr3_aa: CASSQDVTGGPNEQYF
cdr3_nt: TGTGCCAGCAGCCAAGACGTGACAGGGGGTCCCAACGAGCAGTACTTC

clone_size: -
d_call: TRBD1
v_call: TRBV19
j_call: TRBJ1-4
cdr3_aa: CASSPRQGAIEKLFF
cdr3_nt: TGTGCCAGTAGTCCCCGACAGGGGGCAATTGAAAAACTGTTTTTT

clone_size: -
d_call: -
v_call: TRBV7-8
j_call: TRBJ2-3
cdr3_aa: CASSLAGYADTQYF
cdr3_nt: TGTGCCAGCAGCTTGGCGGGATACGCAGATACGCAGTATTTT

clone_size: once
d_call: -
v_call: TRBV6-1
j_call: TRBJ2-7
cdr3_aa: CASSEAAEQYF
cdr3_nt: TGTGCCAGCAGTGAAGCGGCCGAGCAGTACTTC

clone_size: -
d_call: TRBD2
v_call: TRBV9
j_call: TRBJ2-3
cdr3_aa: CASSLGTSGTDTQYF
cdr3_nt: TGTGCCAGCAGCCTCGGGACTAGCGGAACAGATACGCAGTATTTT

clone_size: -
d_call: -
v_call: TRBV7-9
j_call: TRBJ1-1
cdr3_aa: CASSFGDFMNTEAFF
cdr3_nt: TGTGCCAGCAGCTTTGGAGATTTTATGAACACTGAAGCTTTCTTT

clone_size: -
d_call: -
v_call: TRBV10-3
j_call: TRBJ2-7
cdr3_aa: CAISEKGPADIRRF
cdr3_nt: TGTGCCATCAGTGAGAAAGGCCCCGCGGACATCAGGCGCTTC

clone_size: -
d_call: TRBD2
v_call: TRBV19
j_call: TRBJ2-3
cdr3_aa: CASSQLSSGRFDTQYF
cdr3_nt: TGTGCCAGTAGTCAATTGTCTAGCGGGAGGTTTGATACGCAGTATTTT

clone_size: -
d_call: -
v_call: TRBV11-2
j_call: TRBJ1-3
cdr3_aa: CASSSFRGEVNTIYF
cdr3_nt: TGTGCCAGCAGCTCCTTCCGAGGGGAGGTAAACACCATATATTTT

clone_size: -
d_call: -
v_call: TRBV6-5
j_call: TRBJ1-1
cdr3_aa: CASRPGLPAHTEAFF
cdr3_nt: TGTGCCAGCAGACCGGGGTTGCCAGCTCACACTGAAGCTTTCTTT

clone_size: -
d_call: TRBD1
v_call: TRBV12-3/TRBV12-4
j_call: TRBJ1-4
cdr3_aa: CASRGGQGKLFF
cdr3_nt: TGTGCCAGCAGAGGGGGACAGGGGAAACTGTTTTTT

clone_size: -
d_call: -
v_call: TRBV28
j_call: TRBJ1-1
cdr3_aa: CASSSAQGNTEAFF
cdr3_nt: TGTGCCAGCAGTTCGGCGCAGGGGAACACTGAAGCTTTCTTT

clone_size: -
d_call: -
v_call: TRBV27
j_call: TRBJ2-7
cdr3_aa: CASRSGRGYEQYF
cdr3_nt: TGTGCCAGCAGGTCCGGACGGGGATACGAGCAGTACTTC

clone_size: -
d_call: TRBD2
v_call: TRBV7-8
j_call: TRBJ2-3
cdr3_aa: CASSRVQGTSGGSITDTQYF
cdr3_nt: TGTGCCAGCAGCCGCGTCCAGGGGACTAGCGGGGGCTCTATCACAGATACGCAGTATTTT